The clone carrying this T cell receptor beta chain has only one observation. V trimming: 1 base; J trimming: 9 bases; junction bases outside the gene matches: 6. The CDR3 length is 16 residues. Germline CDR1 MNHNS, CDR2 SASEGT. The sample originates from a study of blood T cell repertoires in COVID-19. Study overall: Samples of COVID-19 (acute and convalescent) were obtained from the United States, Italy and Spain. Sources were T cells, B-cell-depleted T cells, or PBMCs; the material itself was cDNA or gDNA.

Authors' methods: Estimated nucleated cell counts came from reference gene primer amplification. Sequencing was performed with immunoSEQ multiplex PCR; in TCRdb, only in-frame clones are kept and a portion is missing. That table furnishes V, J and clone size, whereas the DNA furnished D and trimming. The table has some 140,000 clones, 70% to 80% seen once; the top ten hold 9.5% to 13%. This chain uses TRBV6-1 with TRBJ1-6, with TRBD1 matching over 10 bases. Sequencing used peripheral blood. This receptor was obtained from a man in his 60s who had recovered from COVID-19. CDR3 sequence reads: CASSEVSGTGVSPLHF. CDR3 bases: TGTGCCAGCAGTGAAGTCTCTGGGACAGGGGTTTCACCCCTCCACTTT.